This T cell receptor beta chain was recorded in a study of beta chain features in type 1 diabetes. The ends were cut back, 4 bases at V and 0 bases at J, with 12 bases in the middle. The CDR3 has 14 residues. Per germline, CDR1 GTSNPN and CDR2 SVGIG (reference sequence). The study reverse transcribed the entire isolated RNA, so it sequenced expressed TCRB transcripts. Some 1 million reads, on average, were obtained from stem cell-like memory T cell samples. The data were produced by immunoSEQ multiplex PCR, yet TCRdb's version contains in-frame clones alone and is incomplete. Of tens of thousands of clones in the sample, 50% were seen once. A note on this clone: Its antigen is not known.

Overall study results and limits: All four CD4+ subsets of Type 1 diabetes patients contained TCRB CDR3s that were moderately but significantly shorter. High-TCR-expressing cells could be over-represented by cDNA sequencing. Insertions were fewer and deletions more numerous at VDJ junctions in type 1 diabetes patients.

This receptor was identified in a woman younger than 45 in good health. Source material: stem cell memory CD4+ T cells from blood. This chain connects TRBV30 to TRBJ1-1; a weak D match, TRBD1 (5 bases). CDR3 in amino acids: CAWTPPGLNTEAFF. The CDR3, as DNA: TGTGCCTGGACCCCGCCAGGGCTGAACACTGAAGCTTTCTTT. Complete variable domain (other parts from reference TRBV30 and TRBJ1-1): SQTIHQWPATLVQPVGSPLSLECTVEGTSNPNLYWYRQAAGRGLQLLFYSVGIGQISSEVPQNLSASRPQDRQFILSSKKLLLSDSGFYLCAWTPPGLNTEAFFGQGTRLTVV.